These T cell receptor beta chains were read from a single sample in a study of blood T cell repertoires in COVID-19. Here immunoSEQ multiplex PCR was the method, and the copy in TCRdb shows in-frame clones only, minus some. The sample records about 160,000 clones, roughly 90% being singletons. The sequenced material came from peripheral blood. The receptors stem from a man aged 25-40 years with COVID-19, enrolled during active disease. Each CDR3 is given without its conserved first and last residue. D genes are given only for firm matches.

NA,TRBV3-1/TRBV3-2,ASSQGSGNQPQH
NA,TRBV6-1,ASSDIPGTNTGELF
NA,TRBV4-3,ASSQDKGYTEAF
NA,TRBV11-2,ASSSHVMTGRSPLH
NA,TRBV5-8,ASSLVTAGVNQPQH
TRBD2,TRBV5-1,ASRAGGTGNIQY
NA,TRBV10-3,AISEFRDDTQY
TRBD1,TRBV18,ASSTGVDGYT
NA,TRBV5-6,ASSSETVSYNEQF
NA,TRBV27,ASSLSALPGRYGYT
NA,TRBV19,ASSKTQGSRSYEQY
TRBD1,TRBV10-3,AIGQAYEQY
TRBD1,TRBV19,ASSSRGREPQH
NA,TRBV9,ASSDPRGGYSPLH
TRBD1,TRBV5-4,ASGQGGEKLF
NA,TRBV18,ASSPRDQGTEQF
NA,TRBV6-4,ASSVTGTSSSISTDTQY
NA,TRBV19,ASSIVLSVPGANVLT
NA,TRBV24-1,ATLPGDMSTDTQY
TRBD1,TRBV4-1,ASSQGLRGLDEKLF
NA,TRBV7-9,ASSISYNEQF
TRBD2,TRBV28,ASSSTGTSGNEQF
TRBD2,TRBV9,ASSPGTSGRHSYEQY
NA,TRBV19,ASSVPPHRVRDGGKLRQY
NA,TRBV18,ASSPAIPNTEAF
NA,TRBV7-3,ASSPSSGNTIY
TRBD1,TRBV6-5,ASSSGQLRGQY
TRBD1,TRBV7-3,ASSPGQGEGGYT
TRBD1,TRBV4-1,ASSPSKTGSQPQH
TRBD2,TRBV9,ANSVGEGSGYSYEQY
TRBD1,TRBV24-1,ATGQGAEDTQY
TRBD2,TRBV5-6,ASSREEMRNEQF
TRBD2,TRBV24-1,ATSDQGLAGEETQY
NA,TRBV19,ASSILYLYGSSADTQY
NA,TRBV6-5,ASSYHAGGGWTEAF